This TCR beta chain was obtained from a study of blood T cell repertoires in COVID-19. Study-wide background: In each case, the material was cDNA or gDNA derived from T cells, B-cell-depleted T cells, or PBMCs.

Original methodology: Cell counts per sample came from amplifying reference gene primers. Generated by immunoSEQ multiplex PCR, the TCRdb table keeps only in-frame clones and is missing some. V and J calls plus clone size are reproduced from that table; the DNA served to infer D and trimming. The table shows hundreds of thousands of clones, with around nine tenths occurring only once. Seattle cases were enrolled at active infection and followed longitudinally. This CDR3 contains 14 residues. Trimming at V came to 10 bases and at J to 6 bases, leaving 12 bases not matched to a gene. Germline values: CDR1 MNHEY, CDR2 SMNVEV (reference sequence).

This chain uses TRBV27 with TRBJ2-1; 7 bases align to TRBD1. This sequence was found in a woman aged 60-70 years with COVID-19, enrolled during active disease. Input material: peripheral blood. The CDR3 spells CATQAEGAINEQFF. DNA of the CDR3: TGTGCCACCCAGGCTGAGGGGGCAATCAATGAGCAGTTCTTC.